This TCR beta chain was observed in a study of blood T cell repertoires in COVID-19. Looking at the study overall: Acute-phase and convalescent COVID-19 samples originated in the United States, Italy and Spain. Sources were T cells, B-cell-depleted T cells, or PBMCs; the material itself was cDNA or gDNA.

The germline V gene encodes CDR1 LNHDA and CDR2 SQIVND (reference sequence). CDR3 length: 19 amino acids. The V and J ends lost 6 bases and 0 bases, in that order; junction bases with no gene match: 13. The assay was immunoSEQ multiplex PCR, and TCRdb's table has in-frame clones only and misses some. The sample yields under 200,000 clones, about 82% seen once. Those enrolled in Seattle joined during active infection and were followed longitudinally afterward. The receptor comes from a man aged 55-75 years with COVID-19, enrolled during active disease. The chain is built from TRBV19 and TRBJ2-6; 8 bases match TRBD1. The sequencing sample was made of peripheral blood. CDR3 residues: CASRDRDRIIRSGANVLTF. CDR3 bases: TGTGCCAGTAGGGACCGGGACAGGATCATTCGCTCTGGGGCCAACGTCCTGACTTTC.